This TCR beta chain was captured in a study of T cell responses to AZD1222 COVID-19 vaccine. About the study: Second-dose groups at about 4 or about 12 weeks were pooled. General study findings and limits: Females made up more of the donors, who were largely white British, and clonal diversity may have come out too low. Unmutated variant regions are reportedly targeted by nearly half of spike-specific TCRs. Among those given AZD1222, only six were seropositive at baseline.

Clones were read by immunoSEQ multiplex PCR, and TCRdb kept only the in-frame ones, dropping some. The sample has 150,000 or so clones, 92% seen once. Per germline, CDR1 SGHRS and CDR2 YFSETQ. The V gene lost 4 bases and the J gene lost 2 bases, with 15 bases spanning the gap. This CDR3 is built from 15 residues. In the case of this clone: No antigen is known for it.

The chain employs TRBV5-1 and TRBJ1-1; TRBD1 is a possible D gene (6 bases). The sequence came from an adult in good health. The sequenced sample was peripheral blood, obtained on day 0 of AZD1222 vaccination. CDR3 in amino acids: CASSRVGTLNTEAFF. The CDR3 DNA follows: TGCGCCAGCAGCCGAGTCGGGACACTAAACACTGAAGCTTTCTTT.